Each of the 30 T cell receptor beta chains below was sequenced from the same sample in a study of T cell changes during pregnancy in multiple sclerosis. Only in-frame clones appear in the TCRdb table, and some are missing; sequencing was by immunoSEQ multiplex PCR. The data hold 88,000 or so clones, with about 91% observed a single time. The input for sequencing was peripheral blood, taken before pregnancy. The receptor source for this set is a female donor with multiple sclerosis, enrolled in a pregnancy study.

The J gene is TRBJ2-5, the V gene TRBV5-1, with 14 nucleotides matching TRBD2. This CDR3 contains 16 residues. The germline V gene has CDR1 SGHRS and CDR2 YFSETQ. With 4 bases clipped from V and 1 base from J, the junction kept 3 bases outside the gene matches. Here the CDR3 reads CASSPGTSGGQETQYF. CDR3 DNA sequence: TGCGCCAGCAGCCCAGGGACTAGCGGGGGCCAAGAGACCCAGTACTTC.

V is TRBV9 and J is TRBJ2-5, with a tentative D call TRBD1 (5 bases). Germline CDR1 is SGDLS and CDR2 is YYNGEE. CDR3 length equals 14 residues. Trimming stripped 0 bases from V and 6 bases from J, with 12 bases between. CDR3 protein: CASSVGGVGKTQYF. CDR3 DNA sequence: TGTGCCAGCAGCGTAGGGGGCGTAGGAAAGACCCAGTACTTC.

The chain recombines TRBV6-6 with TRBJ1-4, with TRBD1 identical over 7 bases. This CDR3 contains 15 residues. Germline V lookup: CDR1 MNHNY, CDR2 SVGAGI (reference sequence). The V gene end was trimmed by 3 bases and the J gene end by 4 bases; junction bases not matched to a gene: 5. The CDR3 sequence is CASSYGDRFNEKLFF. CDR3 in DNA: TGTGCCAGCAGTTATGGGGACAGATTTAATGAAAAACTGTTTTTT.

V is TRBV9 and J is TRBJ1-6; 10 positions match TRBD1. The trim removed 4 bases at V and 3 bases at J, leaving 4 bases unmatched. CDR3 length: 16 amino acids. Germline V gives CDR1 SGDLS, CDR2 YYNGEE. The CDR3 coding sequence is TGTGCCAGCAGCCAGGGGGACAGGGGCTATAATTCACCCCTCCACTTT. Translation: CASSQGDRGYNSPLHF.

The chain joins TRBV27 to TRBJ2-7, with 7 positions matching TRBD1. In germline, CDR1 is MNHEY, CDR2 SMNVEV (reference sequence). The CDR3 covers 14 residues. The J segment lost 1 base and the V segment lost 6 bases, leaving 6 bases of the junction unmatched. This CDR3 reads CASRGDSLSYEQYF. The DNA for the CDR3 is TGTGCCAGCAGAGGGGACAGCTTATCCTACGAGCAGTACTTC.

The V and J genes are TRBV27 and TRBJ2-7; the D gene is possibly TRBD2 (6 bases). Trimming pared 6 bases from V and 1 base from J, leaving 13 bases between. The CDR3 is 14 amino acids. Germline CDR1 and CDR2: MNHEY and SMNVEV (reference sequence). The chain's CDR3 is CASSYDGTSYEQYF. DNA for the CDR3: TGTGCCAGCAGCTACGATGGGACTTCCTACGAGCAGTACTTC.

V and J are TRBV7-6 and TRBJ2-1, with D possibly TRBD2 on 6 matching bases. V was clipped by 1 base and J by 0 bases, with 7 bases between them. CDR1 and CDR2 from the germline V gene are SGHVS and FNYEAQ. The CDR3 spans 15 residues. CDR3 in DNA: TGTGCCAGCAGCTTAGTCGGGGGCTCCTACAATGAGCAGTTCTTC. This sequence encodes CASSLVGGSYNEQFF.

The chain uses TRBV9 and TRBJ1-1; 8 bases are shared with TRBD1. CDR1 and CDR2 (germline): SGDLS, YYNGEE. The junction had 9 bases not matched to a gene; V was cut back by 0 bases and J by 5 bases. The CDR3 is made up of 16 amino acids. This chain's CDR3 is CASSVGPGGVRTEAFF. CDR3 nucleotide sequence: TGTGCCAGCAGCGTAGGTCCAGGGGGCGTTCGTACTGAAGCTTTCTTT.

The J gene is TRBJ2-1, the V gene TRBV27; TRBD1 agrees at 8 bases. V lost 6 bases to trimming and J lost 8 bases; unmatched junction nucleotides: 3. Germline values: CDR1 MNHEY, CDR2 SMNVEV (reference sequence). This CDR3 is 12 amino acids long. This chain's CDR3 is CASRQGGDEQFF. In DNA, the CDR3 is TGTGCCAGCAGACAGGGGGGCGATGAGCAGTTCTTC.

The chain uses TRBV5-5 and TRBJ2-7; 13 positions match TRBD2. Germline V gene sequence: CDR1 SGHKS, CDR2 YYEKEE (reference sequence). J lost 2 bases, V lost 4 bases, and 12 bases had no gene match. The CDR3 extends over 18 amino acids. This chain's CDR3 is CASSPLTSGGPTTYEQYF. As DNA, the CDR3 is TGTGCCAGCAGCCCTCTGACTAGCGGGGGGCCCACGACCTACGAGCAGTACTTC. Variable domain in full (rest from reference TRBV5-5 and TRBJ2-7): DAGVTQSPTHLIKTRGQQVTLRCSPISGHKSVSWYQQVLGQGPQFIFQYYEKEERGRGNFPDRFSARQFPNYSSELNVNALLLGDSALYLCASSPLTSGGPTTYEQYFGPGTRLTVT.

The rearrangement uses TRBV5-1 and TRBJ2-7, with 13 bases matching TRBD2. Unmatched junction bases numbered 4, after V lost 4 bases and J lost 0 bases. Germline CDR1 reads SGHRS; CDR2 reads YFSETQ. CDR3 length: 16 amino acids. This CDR3 reads CASSEGLAGDSYEQYF. Here the CDR3 DNA reads TGCGCCAGCAGCGAAGGACTAGCGGGGGACTCCTACGAGCAGTACTTC.

V and J are TRBV7-9 and TRBJ2-6; 8 positions agree with TRBD1. With 4 bases clipped from V and 2 bases from J, the junction kept 13 bases outside the gene matches. Germline values: CDR1 SEHNR, CDR2 FQNEAQ (reference sequence). The CDR3 covers 19 residues. In nucleotides, the CDR3 is TGTGCCAGCAGCTCCCTCCCGGGACAGGTTTTTGCTGGGGCCAACGTCCTGACTTTC. Residues: CASSSLPGQVFAGANVLTF.

J is TRBJ2-7 and V is TRBV7-6; tentatively, D is TRBD1 (6 bases). The CDR3 is made up of 17 amino acids. Germline V gene data show CDR1 as SGHVS and CDR2 as FNYEAQ. V lost 4 bases, J lost 5 bases, and 24 bases lay in between. The CDR3 reads CASSSNIQGQPAHEQYF. The CDR3 nucleotides are TGTGCCAGCAGCTCCAACATACAGGGTCAGCCCGCCCACGAGCAGTACTTC.

The chain employs TRBV19 and TRBJ1-2; D remains unclear. In germline, CDR1 is LNHDA, CDR2 SQIVND (reference sequence). With 3 bases removed from V and 0 bases from J, the gap between germline ends came to 8 bases. This CDR3 spans 14 amino acids. The CDR3 DNA sequence: TGTGCCAGTAGTATGGCCGGAGCTAACTATGGCTACACCTTC. Translating it yields CASSMAGANYGYTF. The entire variable domain, with the rest obtained from reference TRBV19 and TRBJ1-2, is as follows: DGGITQSPKYLFRKEGQNVTLSCEQNLNHDAMYWYRQDPGQGLRLIYYSQIVNDFQKGDIAEGYSVSREKKESFPLTVTSAQKNPTAFYLCASSMAGANYGYTFGSGTRLTVV.

The chain carries TRBV2 and TRBJ2-7; TRBD2 might be the D (5 bases). V shed 4 bases and J shed 1 base, with 11 bases lying between them. The length of the CDR3 is 14 residues. Germline CDR1 reads SNHLY; CDR2 reads FYNNEI. The CDR3 sequence is CASSGTRKSYEQYF. Here the CDR3 DNA reads TGTGCCAGCAGTGGGACTCGGAAGTCCTACGAGCAGTACTTC.

This rearrangement joins TRBV29-1 to TRBJ2-1, with TRBD1 as a possible D gene (5 bases). V gave up 0 bases and J gave up 2 bases, with 8 bases separating them. The CDR3 length is 14 residues. Germline V gives CDR1 SQVTM, CDR2 ANQGSEA. CDR3 region: CSVEEGVTYNEQFF. CDR3 sequence (DNA): TGCAGCGTTGAAGAAGGGGTGACCTACAATGAGCAGTTCTTC.

The V gene is TRBV5-1, the J gene TRBJ2-5, with 7 bases that match TRBD1. The CDR3 runs 13 residues. Trimming took 0 bases from V and 5 from J; bases not matched to a gene: 1. The germline gives CDR1 SGHRS, CDR2 YFSETQ. In DNA, the CDR3 is TGCGCCAGCAGCTTGGACAGGGGTGAGACCCAGTACTTC. As protein: CASSLDRGETQYF.

The rearrangement joins TRBV20-1 to TRBJ1-1; 7 positions match TRBD1. The CDR3 has 11 amino acids. Trimming cost V 6 bases and J 7 bases; bases outside gene matches: 5. Germline V gives CDR1 DFQATT, CDR2 SNEGSKA (reference sequence). CDR3 sequence: CSAKGAGEAFF. The DNA for the CDR3 is TGCAGTGCCAAGGGGGCGGGTGAAGCTTTCTTT.

The rearrangement links TRBV5-4 to TRBJ2-2; TRBD2 might be the D (6 bases). From germline, CDR1 is SGHNT and CDR2 YYREEE (reference sequence). Deletions cut 4 bases from V and 0 bases from J, with 13 bases between. This CDR3 is built from 16 residues. The DNA of the CDR3 is TGTGCCAGCAGCCCACCCGGGACTGCGAACACCGGGGAGCTGTTTTTT. Encoded protein: CASSPPGTANTGELFF.

This clone was detected only a few times. Here the CDR3 DNA reads TGTGCCAGCGGAGGGACAGGGAACGAGCAGTACTTC. Amino acid sequence: CASGGTGNEQYF. This chain links TRBV7-9 with TRBJ2-7; 9 nucleotides align to TRBD1. CDR1 is SEHNR, CDR2 FQNEAQ, per germline (reference sequence). V shed 8 bases and J 5 bases; nucleotides not matched to a gene: 4. This CDR3 comprises 12 residues.

This sequence joins TRBV13 and TRBJ2-5; 12 nucleotides align to TRBD2. From germline, CDR1 is PRHDT and CDR2 FYEKMQ (reference sequence). This CDR3 contains 19 residues. V lost 5 bases to trimming and J lost 2 bases; unmatched junction nucleotides: 15. Here the CDR3 reads CASSKSQKTSGGAQETQYF. The CDR3 DNA sequence: TGTGCCAGCAGCAAGAGCCAAAAGACTAGCGGGGGTGCTCAAGAGACCCAGTACTTC.

This chain connects TRBV9 to TRBJ1-3, with D unclear. The V end was cut by 0 bases, the J end by 4 bases, with 5 bases between. Germline V gives CDR1 SGDLS, CDR2 YYNGEE. The CDR3 consists of 13 residues. The CDR3 sequence is CASSVVPGNTIYF. CDR3 in DNA: TGTGCCAGCAGCGTAGTCCCGGGAAACACCATATATTTT.

The chain couples TRBV9 to TRBJ2-7; D is perhaps TRBD1 (6 bases). This CDR3 comprises 13 residues. Trimming pared 5 bases from V and 3 bases from J, leaving 12 bases between. Germline assignment: CDR1 SGDLS and CDR2 YYNGEE. CDR3 nucleotides: TGTGCCAGCAGTGACATACAGGGCTACGAGCAGTACTTC. Amino acids: CASSDIQGYEQYF. The variable domain in full, completed from reference TRBV9 and TRBJ2-7, reads DSGVTQTPKHLITATGQRVTLRCSPRSGDLSVYWYQQSLDQGLQFLIQYYNGEERAKGNILERFSAQQFPDLHSELNLSSLELGDSALYFCASSDIQGYEQYFGPGTRLTVT.

The count of this clone is one. This sequence joins TRBV7-3 and TRBJ2-7; TRBD1 matches at 9 bases. The CDR3 has 14 residues. With V trimmed by 5 bases and J by 4 bases, 6 bases remained unmatched. Germline loops: CDR1 SGHTA, CDR2 FQGTGA. In nucleotides, the CDR3 is TGTGCCAGCAGCGAGGGACAGGGACCTTACGAGCAGTACTTC. Its protein is CASSEGQGPYEQYF.

The chain links TRBV19 to TRBJ1-2, with 9 bases that match TRBD1. Germline CDR1 LNHDA, CDR2 SQIVND (reference sequence). CDR3 length: 14 residues. The junction had 10 bases not matched to a gene; V was cut back by 9 bases and J by 5 bases. DNA for the CDR3: TGTGCCAGCGCAAAAGACAGGGGGGAATATGGCTACACCTTC. Translating gives CASAKDRGEYGYTF.

The rearrangement uses TRBV15 and TRBJ2-2, with D unclear. Germline CDR1 and CDR2: LNHNV and YYDKDF (reference sequence). V was clipped by 0 bases and J by 4 bases, with 12 bases between them. The CDR3 is made up of 16 amino acids. The CDR3 sequence: CATSRDSAGITGELFF. CDR3 coding DNA: TGTGCCACCAGCAGAGATTCGGCAGGAATCACCGGGGAGCTGTTTTTT.

The V gene is TRBV5-4, the J gene TRBJ2-7, with 9 bases lining up with TRBD1. The CDR3 has 14 residues. The germline gives CDR1 SGHNT, CDR2 YYREEE (reference sequence). The junction had 6 bases not matched to a gene; V was cut back by 2 bases and J by 6 bases. The CDR3 DNA follows: TGTGCCAGCAGCTTAGGGACAGGGATCCCCGAGCAGTACTTC. Encoded protein: CASSLGTGIPEQYF.

This chain joins TRBV14 and TRBJ1-2; TRBD1 agrees at 10 bases. The CDR3 consists of 13 residues. Looked up from germline, CDR1 is SGHDN and CDR2 is FVKESK. Losses at the gene ends were 3 bases for V and 5 bases for J; bases not matched to a gene: 0. The CDR3 is CASSQDRGYGYTF. The CDR3 coding sequence is TGTGCCAGCAGCCAGGACAGGGGGTATGGCTACACCTTC.

The chain is built from TRBV10-3 and TRBJ2-1, with 11 positions matching TRBD1. The CDR3 totals 14 residues. Germline CDR1 reads ENHRY; CDR2 reads SYGVKD. V shed 7 bases and J 8 bases; nucleotides not matched to a gene: 7. The DNA of the CDR3 is TGTGCCATCACCCCGGGACAGGGGGGTGATGAGCAGTTCTTC. This codes for CAITPGQGGDEQFF.

Only one count was recorded for this clone. The chain employs TRBV15 and TRBJ1-4, with D possibly TRBD1 on 5 matching bases. The CDR3 is 16 residues long. The germline gives CDR1 LNHNV, CDR2 YYDKDF (reference sequence). With 2 bases removed from V and 6 bases from J, the gap between germline ends came to 16 bases. In DNA form, the CDR3 reads TGTGCCACCAGCAGAACGGTGGGACCGGGGGATGAAAAACTGTTTTTT. It is translated as CATSRTVGPGDEKLFF.